These 14 T cell receptor beta chains were sequenced from one sample in a study of shared clonotypes between healthy human individuals. Data came from immunoSEQ multiplex PCR; TCRdb stores just in-frame clones and leaves some out. The sample consists of 2 million to 3 million clones, roughly 93% of them appearing once. Sequencing was performed on naive CD4+ T cells from PBMCs. Subset in this sample: CD45RA+ positively selected. All receptors derive from a man aged 18 to 29 in good health. Some clones in this sample may be carry-over from other donors' samples.

The sample holds one count of this clone. The chain links TRBV5-1 to TRBJ2-1, with 12 bases fitting TRBD2. This CDR3 comprises 19 residues. V lost 0 bases to trimming and J lost 7 bases; unmatched junction nucleotides: 14. Looked up from germline, CDR1 is SGHRS and CDR2 is YFSETQ. The CDR3 region has the DNA TGCGCCAGCAGCTTGGCGCTAGCGGGAGGGCCAGTTAGTAGGAATGAGCAGTTCTTC. Protein: CASSLALAGGPVSRNEQFF.

This rearrangement joins TRBV4-2 to TRBJ1-6; no firm D call. The CDR3 runs to 13 residues. Germline V gene sequence: CDR1 LGHNA, CDR2 YNFKEQ. V was pared by 4 bases and J by 7 bases, with 8 bases between. CDR3 in DNA: TGTGCCAGCAGCCCCGGGCCCAATTCACCCCTCCACTTT. It is translated as CASSPGPNSPLHF.

This clone has only a few counts. The rearrangement uses TRBV6-6 and TRBJ1-1; D remains ambiguous. CDR1 and CDR2 (germline): MNHNY, SVGAGI (reference sequence). CDR3 length: 10 residues. Trimming took 6 bases from V and 2 from J, leaving 1 base between them. For the CDR3, the DNA is TGTGCCAGCAGCAACACTGAAGCTTTCTTT. Translation: CASSNTEAFF.

In its sample, this clone was seen once. This chain connects TRBV25-1 to TRBJ2-1, with 7 bases that match TRBD1. The CDR3 extends over 15 amino acids. Unmatched junction bases numbered 6, after V lost 2 bases and J lost 5 bases. The germline V gene encodes CDR1 MGHDK and CDR2 SYGVNS. The CDR3 region has the DNA TGTGCCAGCAGTGAAACAGGGGCTACCAACAATGAGCAGTTCTTC. Residues: CASSETGATNNEQFF.

This chain links TRBV7-2 with TRBJ1-1; perhaps TRBD1 as D (6 bases). V lost 1 base, J lost 1 base, and 13 bases lay in between. This CDR3 spans 16 amino acids. CDR1 is SGHTA and CDR2 is FQGNSA in the germline V gene. The DNA of the CDR3 is TGTGCCAGCAGCTTAGTGGGGGGCCAGAAGAACACTGAAGCTTTCTTT. It translates to CASSLVGGQKNTEAFF.

This chain uses TRBV7-3 with TRBJ2-1, with D tentatively TRBD2 (6 bases). V lost 0 bases, J lost 4 bases, and 19 bases lay in between. Germline assignment: CDR1 SGHTA and CDR2 FQGTGA. The CDR3 has 18 amino acids. The DNA of the CDR3 is TGTGCCAGCAGCTTAACCTTGGGGACGGGACTGGGGTACAATGAGCAGTTCTTC. Its protein product is CASSLTLGTGLGYNEQFF.

The rearrangement joins TRBV5-1 to TRBJ1-1; TRBD1 matches at 7 bases. The CDR3 length is 17 residues. CDR1 is SGHRS, CDR2 YFSETQ, per germline. The V and J ends lost 2 bases and 7 bases, in that order; junction bases with no gene match: 17. In nucleotides, the CDR3 is TGCGCCAGCAGCTTACGCGTAGAGACAGGGCGAAAGGGTGAAGCTTTCTTT. Translating gives CASSLRVETGRKGEAFF. The whole variable domain, filled in from reference TRBV5-1 and TRBJ1-1, reads KAGVTQTPRYLIKTRGQQVTLSCSPISGHRSVSWYQQTPGQGLQFLFEYFSETQRNKGNFPGRFSGRQFSNSRSEMNVSTLELGDSALYLCASSLRVETGRKGEAFFGQGTRLTVV.

On this clone itself: The sample contains more than one DNA sequence encoding this CDR3. The CDR3 here is CASSLAGNTEAFF. Written as DNA, the CDR3 is TGTGCCAGCAGTTTAGCGGGGAACACTGAAGCTTTCTTT. The gene calls are TRBV27 and TRBJ1-1; no clear D. The CDR3 is 13 amino acids. Trimming stripped 2 bases from V and 1 base from J, with 5 bases between. Per the germline V gene, CDR1 is MNHEY and CDR2 is SMNVEV (reference sequence).

This chain uses TRBV7-8 with TRBJ2-7; 9 bases align to TRBD1. Germline V CDR1 and CDR2: SGHVS, FQNEAQ. This CDR3 contains 16 residues. The V and J ends lost 4 bases and 3 bases, in that order; junction bases with no gene match: 10. The CDR3 DNA reads TGTGCCAGCAGCTACGGGGGCGGGACAGGGTTCTACGAGCAGTACTTC. This gives the protein CASSYGGGTGFYEQYF. The entire variable domain, with the rest obtained from reference TRBV7-8 and TRBJ2-7, is as follows: GAGVSQSPRYKVAKRGQDVALRCDPISGHVSLFWYQQALGQGPEFLTYFQNEAQLDKSGLPSDRFFAERPEGSVSTLKIQRTQQEDSAVYLCASSYGGGTGFYEQYFGPGTRLTVT.

Comment on this clone: Other DNA variants within this sample encode the same CDR3. The rearrangement joins TRBV7-2 to TRBJ1-1; tentatively, D is TRBD1 (6 bases). The CDR3 runs to 14 residues. The germline V and J ends were trimmed by 2 bases and 0 bases, with 7 bases remaining between them. The germline V gene has CDR1 SGHTA and CDR2 FQGNSA. The DNA for the CDR3 is TGTGCCAGCAGCTTACAGGGGCTGAACACTGAAGCTTTCTTT. Translating it yields CASSLQGLNTEAFF.

This clone turned up a few times. The chain combines TRBV5-4 with TRBJ2-5, with 11 nucleotides matching TRBD2. Germline CDR1 reads SGHNT; CDR2 reads YYREEE (reference sequence). This CDR3 has 16 residues. V lost 1 base, J lost 4 bases, and 6 bases stayed unmatched. Here the CDR3 reads CASSLTQLAGVETQYF. CDR3 nucleotides: TGTGCCAGCAGCTTGACACAACTAGCGGGAGTAGAGACCCAGTACTTC.

The chain recombines TRBV19 with TRBJ1-2; 8 nucleotides match TRBD1. After removal of 4 bases from V and 7 bases from J, the junction contained 11 bases not matched to a gene. The germline V gene encodes CDR1 LNHDA and CDR2 SQIVND (reference sequence). The CDR3 is 15 residues long. CDR3 in amino acids: CASSTGQGWLSGYTF. CDR3 coding DNA: TGTGCCAGTAGTACCGGACAGGGATGGTTGTCTGGCTACACCTTC.

V and J are TRBV5-1 and TRBJ1-2; D possibly corresponds to TRBD1 (5 bases). V was shortened by 5 bases and J by 7 bases, with 24 bases between the two germline ends. The CDR3 runs to 16 residues. Germline V gives CDR1 SGHRS, CDR2 YFSETQ. The DNA for the CDR3 is TGCGCCAGCAGGGATCGGTCAGGGCCCCTTAGGAGTGGCTACACCTTC. It translates to CASRDRSGPLRSGYTF. The whole variable domain, remainder taken from reference TRBV5-1 and TRBJ1-2, is KAGVTQTPRYLIKTRGQQVTLSCSPISGHRSVSWYQQTPGQGLQFLFEYFSETQRNKGNFPGRFSGRQFSNSRSEMNVSTLELGDSALYLCASRDRSGPLRSGYTFGSGTRLTVV.

This clone was seen once. The sample has other DNA sequences that encode this CDR3 too. This chain uses TRBV9 with TRBJ1-3, with 9 bases that match TRBD1. The germline V gene encodes CDR1 SGDLS and CDR2 YYNGEE. With 3 bases clipped from V and 1 base from J, the junction kept 5 bases outside the gene matches. The CDR3 totals 16 residues. Here the CDR3 reads CASSAGTGNSGNTIYF. Here the CDR3 DNA reads TGTGCCAGCAGCGCAGGGACAGGGAATTCTGGAAACACCATATATTTT.